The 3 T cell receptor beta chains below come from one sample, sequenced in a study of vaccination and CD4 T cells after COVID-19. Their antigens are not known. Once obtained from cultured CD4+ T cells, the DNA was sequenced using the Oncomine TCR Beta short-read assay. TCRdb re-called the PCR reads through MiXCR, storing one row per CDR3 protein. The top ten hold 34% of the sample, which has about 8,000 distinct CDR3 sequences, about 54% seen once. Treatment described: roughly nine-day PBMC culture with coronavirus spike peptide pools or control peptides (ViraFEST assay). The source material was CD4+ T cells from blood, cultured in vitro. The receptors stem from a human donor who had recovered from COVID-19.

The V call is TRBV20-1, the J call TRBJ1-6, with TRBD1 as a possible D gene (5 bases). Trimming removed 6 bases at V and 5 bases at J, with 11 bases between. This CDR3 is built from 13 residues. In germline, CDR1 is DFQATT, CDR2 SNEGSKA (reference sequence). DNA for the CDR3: TGCAGTGCCAGTGGGGCAGATAATTCACCCCTCCACTTT. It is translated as CSASGADNSPLHF.

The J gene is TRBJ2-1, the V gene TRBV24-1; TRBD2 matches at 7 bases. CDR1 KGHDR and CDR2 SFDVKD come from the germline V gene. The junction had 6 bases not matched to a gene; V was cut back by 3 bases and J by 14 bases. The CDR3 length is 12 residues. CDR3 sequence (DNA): TGTGCCACCAGTGATACATGGGGGGGGAAGTTCTTC. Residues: CATSDTWGGKFF.

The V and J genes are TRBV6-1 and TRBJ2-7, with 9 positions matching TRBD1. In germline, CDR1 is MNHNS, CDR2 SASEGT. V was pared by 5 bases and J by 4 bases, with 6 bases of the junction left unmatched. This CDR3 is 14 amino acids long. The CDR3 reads CASSRRDREYEQYF. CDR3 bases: TGTGCCAGCAGTCGTCGGGACAGGGAATACGAGCAGTACTTC.